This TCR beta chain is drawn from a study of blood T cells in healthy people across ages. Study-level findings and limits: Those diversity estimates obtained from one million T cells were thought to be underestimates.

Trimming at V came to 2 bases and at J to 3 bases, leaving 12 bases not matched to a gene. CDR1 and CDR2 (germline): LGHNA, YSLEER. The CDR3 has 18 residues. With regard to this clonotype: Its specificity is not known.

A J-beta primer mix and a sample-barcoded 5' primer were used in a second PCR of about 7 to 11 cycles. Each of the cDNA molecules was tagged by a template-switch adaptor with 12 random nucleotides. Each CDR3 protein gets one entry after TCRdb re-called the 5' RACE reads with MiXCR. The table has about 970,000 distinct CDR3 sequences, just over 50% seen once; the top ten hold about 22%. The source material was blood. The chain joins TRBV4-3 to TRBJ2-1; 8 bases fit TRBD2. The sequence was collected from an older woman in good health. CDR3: CASSQLSGAQFGYNEQFF. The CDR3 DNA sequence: TGCGCCAGCAGCCAACTTAGCGGGGCCCAGTTTGGCTACAATGAGCAGTTCTTC.